The 8 T cell receptor beta chains presented below share a single source sample, sequenced in a study of blood T cells in healthy people across ages. For the second PCR, which ran for 7 to 11 cycles, a sample-barcoded 5' primer and a J-beta primer mix were used. TCRdb reprocessed the 5' RACE reads with MiXCR, giving one entry per CDR3 protein. The sample consists of about a million distinct CDR3 sequences, roughly half of them appearing once. The sequencing input was blood. The source of these receptors is a woman aged 60-70 years in good health.

Points on this clonotype: The germline gene is not matched at one end of the junction; a read error may be the cause. This rearrangement joins TRBV7-9 to TRBJ2-3; TRBD2 is a possible D gene (5 bases). The CDR3 contains 14 residues. Germline CDR1 and CDR2: SEHNR and FQNEAQ (reference sequence). CDR3 in amino acids: CASSLVPDYDTQYF. As DNA, the CDR3 is TGTGCCAGCAGCTTAGTGCCAGACTACGATACACAGTATTTT.

This clonotype was observed a handful of times. This chain uses TRBV29-1 with TRBJ2-3, with D hard to call. Germline V gene data show CDR1 as SQVTM and CDR2 as ANQGSEA. V shed 2 bases and J shed 2 bases, with 8 bases lying between them. CDR3 length: 13 residues. The CDR3 loop reads CSVEKPPTDTQYF. CDR3 in DNA: TGCAGCGTTGAAAAACCCCCCACAGATACGCAGTATTTT.

The rearrangement uses TRBV4-2 and TRBJ2-5; either TRBD1 or TRBD2 may supply D (5 bases each). Judging by the DNA end, TRBJ2-1 fits better; the J call may be wrong. Germline CDR1 reads LGHNA; CDR2 reads YNFKEQ. This CDR3 spans 12 amino acids. The DNA of the CDR3 is TGTGCCAGCAGCCAAGACTGGGGACAGCAGTTCTTC. Translation gives CASSQDWGQQFF.

V usage is TRBV12-3 or TRBV12-4 and J usage is TRBJ2-7, with D unresolved. The CDR3 contains 15 residues. V was shortened by 4 bases and J by 0 bases, with 13 bases between the two germline ends. CDR3: CASSSRAPTSYEQYF. The CDR3 DNA follows: TGTGCCAGCAGTTCTCGAGCACCGACCTCCTACGAGCAGTACTTC.

The V call is TRBV6-4, the J call TRBJ2-5; D gene uncertain. The CDR3 is 13 amino acids. CDR1 and CDR2 from the germline V gene are MRHNA and SNTAGT. With 5 bases removed from V and 5 bases from J, the gap between germline ends came to 12 bases. The CDR3 DNA follows: TGTGCCAGCAGTCTCACCTCTGGGGAGACCCAGTACTTC. Translating gives CASSLTSGETQYF.

The chain couples TRBV7-3 to TRBJ2-2; a possible D gene is TRBD2 (6 bases). V was cut by 1 base and J by 6 bases, with 15 bases left in between. The CDR3 contains 16 residues. Germline V gene data show CDR1 as SGHTA and CDR2 as FQGTGA. The CDR3 loop is CASSLSSSVNAGELFF. CDR3 bases: TGTGCCAGCAGCTTAAGTTCTAGCGTGAATGCCGGGGAGCTGTTTTTT.

This clonotype occurred a few times. The chain links TRBV11-2 to TRBJ2-3, with D tentatively TRBD2 (6 bases). Germline V gene lookup returns CDR1 SGHAT and CDR2 FQNNGV. The V end was cut by 4 bases, the J end by 7 bases, with 12 bases between. This CDR3 spans 13 amino acids. CDR3 nucleotide sequence: TGTGCCAGCAGCTCGGAGGGCGGTAATACGCAGTATTTT. Its translation is CASSSEGGNTQYF.

The chain recombines TRBV7-9 with TRBJ2-3; TRBD1 matches 8 bases. The CDR3 runs to 19 residues. Germline V CDR1 and CDR2: SEHNR, FQNEAQ (reference sequence). The V segment lost 2 bases and the J segment 7 bases; nucleotides outside the gene matches: 20. CDR3 residues: CASSLMGLMQQGGRHTQYF. For the CDR3, the DNA is TGTGCCAGCAGCTTAATGGGCTTGATGCAACAGGGGGGTAGACATACGCAGTATTTT. Together with reference TRBV7-9 and TRBJ2-3, the CDR3 gives the full variable domain: DTGVSQNPRHKITKRGQNVTFRCDPISEHNRLYWYRQTLGQGPEFLTYFQNEAQLEKSRLLSDRFSAERPKGSFSTLEIQRTEQGDSAMYLCASSLMGLMQQGGRHTQYFGPGTRLTVL.